This T cell receptor (beta chain) was captured by sequencing in a study of T cells in Graves' hyperthyroidism and ophthalmopathy. This clonotype was detected ten times or more. Its specificity is not known. Amplification of TCR beta CDR3 regions used RNA as the template. TCR CDR3 regions were first amplified by RT-PCR with HTBI primers. TCRdb reprocessed the multiplex PCR reads with MiXCR, giving one entry per CDR3 protein. The table has fewer than 800,000 distinct CDR3 sequences, 15% to 20% seen once. Germline V gives CDR1 SNHLY, CDR2 FYNNEI. Trimming stripped 5 bases from V and 8 bases from J, with 9 bases between. The CDR3 contains 11 residues. Broader study findings: A model of 13 V-J features distinguished ophthalmopathy from stable hyperthyroidism. Most thyroid clonotypes expanded above 0.001 appeared in blood too.

The receptor's source is a young man with Graves' hyperthyroidism. This chain connects TRBV2 to TRBJ1-1; D remains ambiguous. What was sequenced was blood. CDR3 residues: CASSMPDEAFF. In nucleotides, the CDR3 is TGTGCCAGCAGTATGCCTGACGAAGCTTTCTTT.